One sample yielded the 30 T cell receptor beta chains listed below, sequenced in a study of blood T cell repertoires in COVID-19. Profiling relied on immunoSEQ multiplex PCR, and the TCRdb table lists in-frame clones only, not all of them. Of around 130,000 clones in the sample, around three quarters are singletons; the top ten hold roughly a tenth. Sample: peripheral blood. These receptors came from a human donor in a cohort sampled during active COVID-19.

This rearrangement joins TRBV2 to TRBJ2-1, with D maybe TRBD1 (7 bases). The germline gives CDR1 SNHLY, CDR2 FYNNEI. CDR3 length: 15 residues. V lost 10 bases, J lost 2 bases, and 18 bases lay in between. Here the CDR3 DNA reads TGTGCCACCGCCCCGGAGGGGGCGGCCTACAATGAGCAGTTCTTC. This gives the protein CATAPEGAAYNEQFF.

The V gene is TRBV7-9, the J gene TRBJ1-5; 7 nucleotides agree with TRBD1. The CDR3 extends over 17 amino acids. V was clipped by 5 bases and J by 11 bases; unmatched bases: 21. Germline assignment: CDR1 SEHNR and CDR2 FQNEAQ (reference sequence). CDR3 bases: TGTGCCAGCAGCCCAACCCGGGGCAGGGGGATCGACGAGACCCAGCATTTT. This encodes CASSPTRGRGIDETQHF.

The chain recombines TRBV5-1 with TRBJ1-2; 8 bases fit TRBD1. The germline V gene encodes CDR1 SGHRS and CDR2 YFSETQ. The CDR3 extends over 14 amino acids. Trimming removed 0 bases from V and 7 bases from J; junction bases left unmatched: 5. CDR3 nucleotides: TGCGCCAGCAGCTTGGGGGCAGGGGGCCTTGGCTACACCTTC. This sequence encodes CASSLGAGGLGYTF.

This chain links TRBV13 with TRBJ2-3; D is unresolved. This CDR3 contains 12 residues. Between the trimmed V and J ends, which lost 5 bases and 0 bases, there was a span of 3 bases. Germline-derived CDR1 and CDR2 are PRHDT and FYEKMQ (reference sequence). The CDR3 bases are TGTGCCAGCAGCCATAGCACAGATACGCAGTATTTT. Its protein product is CASSHSTDTQYF.

The gene calls are TRBV7-3 and TRBJ2-1; 11 bases align to TRBD2. Germline CDR1 is SGHTA and CDR2 is FQGTGA. V gave up 7 bases and J gave up 5 bases; unmatched junction bases: 7. The CDR3 loop spans 15 amino acids. DNA of the CDR3: TGTGCCAGCACCATGTCGACTAGCGGGAACAATGAGCAGTTCTTC. Translating it yields CASTMSTSGNNEQFF.

The V call is TRBV19, the J call TRBJ1-2; no definite D call. The V and J ends lost 2 bases and 6 bases respectively, with 10 bases between them. Germline CDR1 LNHDA, CDR2 SQIVND (reference sequence). CDR3 length equals 13 residues. CDR3 DNA sequence: TGTGCCAGTAGTATAATTTCCAGGAATGGCTACACCTTC. This translates into CASSIISRNGYTF.

The genes are TRBV7-3 and TRBJ2-3, with D maybe TRBD1 (6 bases). The germline V gene encodes CDR1 SGHTA and CDR2 FQGTGA. The CDR3 runs 13 residues. Trimming removed 3 bases from V and 8 bases from J, with 12 bases in between. CDR3 sequence reads: CASSFTSRGTQYF. The CDR3 DNA follows: TGTGCCAGCAGCTTTACTTCCAGGGGTACGCAGTATTTT. Full variable domain (outside the CDR3, taken from reference TRBV7-3 and TRBJ2-3): GAGVSQTPSNKVTEKGKYVELRCDPISGHTALYWYRQSLGQGPEFLIYFQGTGAADDSGLPNDRFFAVRPEGSVSTLKIQRTERGDSAVYLCASSFTSRGTQYFGPGTRLTVL.

This chain joins TRBV28 and TRBJ2-5; D is possibly TRBD2 (7 bases). V lost 8 bases and J 5 bases, leaving 24 bases between the germline ends. CDR1 and CDR2 from the germline V gene are MDHEN and SYDVKM. There are 16 residues in the CDR3. The CDR3 loop reads CASHRGGGAVRETQYF. For the CDR3, the DNA is TGTGCCAGCCACAGAGGAGGGGGGGCGGTCAGGGAGACCCAGTACTTC.

This sequence joins TRBV5-5 and TRBJ2-7, with D tentatively TRBD2 (5 bases). The germline CDR1 and CDR2 sequences are SGHKS and YYEKEE (reference sequence). Trimming left V 3 bases short and J 3 bases short, with 13 bases between. The CDR3 loop spans 14 amino acids. The DNA for the CDR3 is TGTGCCAGCAGCTCGCGCATCGGGAACTACGAGCAGTACTTC. It encodes CASSSRIGNYEQYF.

CDR3 loop: CASSGSGTGAYEQYF. The CDR3 nucleotides are TGTGCCAGCAGCGGATCCGGGACAGGGGCCTACGAGCAGTACTTC. The chain uses TRBV6-5 and TRBJ2-7, with 10 bases lining up with TRBD1. The V segment lost 6 bases and the J segment 2 bases; nucleotides outside the gene matches: 7. The CDR3 spans 15 residues. Per the germline V gene, CDR1 is MNHEY and CDR2 is SVGAGI.

Written as DNA, the CDR3 is TGTGCCAGCTCACCTACAGGGGACGACGAGCAGTACTTC. Protein product: CASSPTGDDEQYF. V is TRBV18 and J is TRBJ2-7; the match to TRBD1 covers 7 bases. The CDR3 is 13 residues long. With 3 bases clipped from V and 5 bases from J, the junction kept 4 bases outside the gene matches. The germline V gene has CDR1 KGHSH and CDR2 LQKENI. Variable domain in full (rest from reference TRBV18 and TRBJ2-7): NAGVMQNPRHLVRRRGQEARLRCSPMKGHSHVYWYRQLPEEGLKFMVYLQKENIIDESGMPKERFSAEFPKEGPSILRIQQVVRGDSAAYFCASSPTGDDEQYFGPGTRLTVT.

The chain recombines TRBV6-5 with TRBJ2-7, with D possibly matching TRBD1 (6 bases). Looked up from germline, CDR1 is MNHEY and CDR2 is SVGAGI. Between the trimmed V and J ends, which lost 6 bases and 3 bases, there was a span of 12 bases. The CDR3 has 13 amino acids. CDR3 coding DNA: TGTGCCAGCAGCAGAACAGGGTACTACGAGCAGTACTTC. Residues: CASSRTGYYEQYF.

The chain links TRBV20-1 to TRBJ2-4; D not certain. Germline V CDR1 and CDR2: DFQATT, SNEGSKA (reference sequence). The CDR3 consists of 11 residues. The V gene lost 6 bases and the J gene lost 6 bases, with 9 bases spanning the gap. The CDR3: CSASDLNIQYF. The DNA for the CDR3 is TGCAGTGCAAGTGATCTAAACATTCAGTACTTC.

This clone came up a few times. This chain connects TRBV27 to TRBJ1-1; D is undetermined. Trimming cost V 2 bases and J 0 bases, with 4 bases left between them. The germline V gene has CDR1 MNHEY and CDR2 SMNVEV (reference sequence). This CDR3 comprises 13 residues. The CDR3 here is CASSLLVNTEAFF. The CDR3 region has the DNA TGTGCCAGCAGTTTACTTGTGAACACTGAAGCTTTCTTT.

In nucleotides, the CDR3 is TGCAGCGTTGGTCTGACCGGGGAAGGTCAGCCCCAGCATTTT. Its protein product is CSVGLTGEGQPQHF. The chain uses TRBV29-1 and TRBJ1-5; the D is unclear. This CDR3 region has 14 residues. V lost 4 bases to trimming and J lost 6 bases, with 16 bases between them. Germline values: CDR1 SQVTM, CDR2 ANQGSEA.

The chain uses TRBV5-6 and TRBJ2-2; 9 nucleotides match TRBD1. This CDR3 region has 15 residues. Losses at the gene ends were 2 bases for V and 5 bases for J; bases not matched to a gene: 4. Germline values: CDR1 SGHDT, CDR2 YYEEEE. CDR3 DNA sequence: TGTGCCAGCAGCTTCGCGGGACAGGGAACCGGGGAGCTGTTTTTT. This encodes CASSFAGQGTGELFF.

The chain employs TRBV10-3 and TRBJ1-6, with 7 bases identical to TRBD1. Trimming at V came to 10 bases and at J to 6 bases, leaving 6 bases not matched to a gene. Germline lookup yields CDR1 ENHRY and CDR2 SYGVKD. The CDR3 runs to 13 residues. This CDR3 is CATGTAVNSPLHF. The CDR3 DNA is TGTGCCACAGGGACAGCAGTTAATTCACCCCTCCACTTT.

The rearrangement joins TRBV5-8 to TRBJ1-6, with 7 bases that match TRBD1. The CDR3 consists of 13 residues. Germline CDR1 and CDR2: SGHTS and YDEGEE. Trimming removed 1 base from V and 19 bases from J; junction bases left unmatched: 11. Here the CDR3 reads CASSLLGQRIWHF. The CDR3 nucleotides read TGTGCCAGCAGCTTGCTGGGACAGAGGATTTGGCACTTT.

The V call is TRBV6-6, the J call TRBJ1-4; 9 nucleotides align to TRBD1. The CDR3 consists of 15 residues. Losses at the gene ends were 2 bases for V and 7 bases for J; bases not matched to a gene: 5. Germline V CDR1 and CDR2: MNHNY, SVGAGI (reference sequence). CDR3 sequence reads: CASSYTGGLGEKLFF. CDR3 coding DNA: TGTGCCAGCAGTTACACAGGGGGCTTAGGTGAAAAACTGTTTTTT.

V and J are TRBV2 and TRBJ1-1, with unresolved D. The CDR3 runs to 13 residues. Trimming pared 5 bases from V and 0 bases from J, leaving 7 bases between. Germline values: CDR1 SNHLY, CDR2 FYNNEI. Written as DNA, the CDR3 is TGTGCCAGCAGTCTGTTTTTGAACACTGAAGCTTTCTTT. It specifies CASSLFLNTEAFF. Variable domain in full (rest from reference TRBV2 and TRBJ1-1): EPEVTQTPSHQVTQMGQEVILRCVPISNHLYFYWYRQILGQKVEFLVSFYNNEISEKSEIFDDQFSVERPDGSNFTLKIRSTKLEDSAMYFCASSLFLNTEAFFGQGTRLTVV.

The rearrangement joins TRBV28 to TRBJ2-7, with 9 bases lining up with TRBD2. Germline V gives CDR1 MDHEN, CDR2 SYDVKM. The junction had 12 bases not matched to a gene; V was cut back by 3 bases and J by 6 bases. The CDR3 loop spans 16 amino acids. CDR3 nucleotides: TGTGCCAGCAGTTTGGCTGCGGGGGGGGGTATTCGCGAGCAGTACTTC. This translates into CASSLAAGGGIREQYF.

The genes are TRBV7-9 and TRBJ2-2; D may be TRBD1 (7 bases). Trimming left V 0 bases short and J 4 bases short, with 9 bases between. This CDR3 region has 15 residues. Germline-derived CDR1 and CDR2 are SEHNR and FQNEAQ (reference sequence). In nucleotides, the CDR3 is TGTGCCAGCAGCTTAGCCCAGGGGGGCACCGGGGAGCTGTTTTTT. Residues: CASSLAQGGTGELFF.

This chain joins TRBV6-5 and TRBJ1-2; 8 nucleotides line up with TRBD1. Germline V gene lookup returns CDR1 MNHEY and CDR2 SVGAGI. After removal of 5 bases from V and 8 bases from J, the junction contained 10 bases not matched to a gene. The CDR3 extends over 14 amino acids. CDR3 amino acids: CASSHPDRAEGYTF. DNA of the CDR3: TGTGCCAGCAGTCACCCGGACAGGGCGGAGGGCTACACCTTC.

This clone has a single count. V and J are TRBV27 and TRBJ2-7; D uncertain. The V end lost 3 bases, the J end lost 1 base, and 7 bases lay between the germline ends. Germline CDR1 and CDR2: MNHEY and SMNVEV (reference sequence). The CDR3 is made up of 13 amino acids. CDR3 nucleotides: TGTGCCAGCAGTTTGACCGGGTCCTACGAGCAGTACTTC. Its protein is CASSLTGSYEQYF.

The chain combines TRBV19 with TRBJ2-6, with D possibly matching TRBD1 (5 bases). V gave up 1 base and J gave up 4 bases, with 8 bases separating them. The V gene's germline CDR1 is LNHDA and CDR2 SQIVND (reference sequence). This CDR3 is built from 15 residues. CDR3 DNA: TGTGCCAGTAGTATAGGACAGATAGGGGCCAACGTCCTGACTTTC. This codes for CASSIGQIGANVLTF.

For the CDR3, the DNA is TGTGCCAGCAGCGGGGACAGCCATGAAGCTTTCTTT. This gives the protein CASSGDSHEAFF. This rearrangement joins TRBV2 to TRBJ1-1; 7 nucleotides align to TRBD1. The CDR3 runs 12 residues. V trimming: 6 bases; J trimming: 7 bases; junction bases outside the gene matches: 5. Germline V gives CDR1 SNHLY, CDR2 FYNNEI.

This clone was observed once. CDR3 in DNA: TGCGCCAGCAGCCGCTGGGGCGGACCAGATCCTTCCTACGAGCAGTACTTC. This gives the protein CASSRWGGPDPSYEQYF. The chain couples TRBV5-1 to TRBJ2-7, with a possible D match to TRBD1 (5 bases). Trimming cost V 4 bases and J 1 base, with 21 bases left between them. The CDR3 is 17 residues long. The germline gives CDR1 SGHRS, CDR2 YFSETQ.

The chain is built from TRBV15 and TRBJ1-4; no clear D. Germline CDR1 and CDR2: LNHNV and YYDKDF (reference sequence). With 0 bases removed from V and 3 bases from J, the gap between germline ends came to 8 bases. This CDR3 has 15 amino acids. CDR3 coding DNA: TGTGCCACCAGCAGAGATGGCGGTCCTAATGAAAAACTGTTTTTT. Translating gives CATSRDGGPNEKLFF.

This chain uses TRBV5-8 with TRBJ2-6; TRBD1 aligns across 8 bases. Looked up from germline, CDR1 is SGHTS and CDR2 is YDEGEE. CDR3 size: 17 residues. Trimming cost V 1 base and J 0 bases; bases outside gene matches: 3. The CDR3 loop is CASSLYRGYSGANVLTF. CDR3 coding DNA: TGTGCCAGCAGCTTGTACAGGGGGTACTCTGGGGCCAACGTCCTGACTTTC.

The chain uses TRBV15 and TRBJ1-5, with TRBD1 matching 10 bases. V lost 1 base and J lost 2; bases outside the gene matches: 11. The germline CDR1 and CDR2 sequences are LNHNV and YYDKDF (reference sequence). The CDR3 is made up of 19 amino acids. This CDR3 is CATSRGAGTGDHRNQPQHF. The CDR3 DNA is TGTGCCACCAGCAGAGGCGCCGGGACAGGGGATCATCGCAATCAGCCCCAGCATTTT.